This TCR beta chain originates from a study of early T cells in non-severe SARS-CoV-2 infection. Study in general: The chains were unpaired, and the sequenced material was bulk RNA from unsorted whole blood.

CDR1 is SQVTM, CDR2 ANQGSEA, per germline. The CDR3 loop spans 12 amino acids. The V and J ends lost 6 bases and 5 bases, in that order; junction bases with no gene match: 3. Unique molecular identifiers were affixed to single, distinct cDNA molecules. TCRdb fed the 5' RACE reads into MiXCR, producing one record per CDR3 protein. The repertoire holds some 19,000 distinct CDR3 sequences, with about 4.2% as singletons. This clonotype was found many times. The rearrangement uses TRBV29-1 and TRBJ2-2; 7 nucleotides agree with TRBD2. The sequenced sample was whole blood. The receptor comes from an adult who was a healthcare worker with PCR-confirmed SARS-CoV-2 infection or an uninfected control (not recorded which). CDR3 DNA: TGCAGCGTATCCGGGGGGACCGGGGAGCTGTTTTTT. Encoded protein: CSVSGGTGELFF.